This T cell receptor (beta chain) was found in a study of blood T cell repertoires in COVID-19. Study-wide background: COVID-19 samples, acute and convalescent, were from the United States, Italy and Spain. PBMCs, B-cell-depleted T cells, or T cells provided the cDNA or gDNA that made up the material.

J lost 0 bases, V lost 5 bases, and 2 bases had no gene match. This CDR3 is built from 14 residues. CDR1 MDHEN and CDR2 SYDVKM come from the germline V gene. Original data processing: Nucleated cell number was recorded as an estimate derived from reference gene primer amplification. Repertoires were generated with immunoSEQ multiplex PCR, while TCRdb's copy carries only in-frame clones and drops some. V and J calls plus clone size are reproduced from that table; the DNA served to infer D and trimming. The data hold 150,000 to 250,000 clones, with around 80% observed a single time. This receptor was obtained from a human donor with acute or convalescent COVID-19. The donor label of this sample is uncertain. The genes are TRBV28 and TRBJ1-1; 8 positions agree with TRBD1. The specimen sequenced was peripheral blood. The CDR3 DNA reads TGTGCCAGCAGTACAGGGGGAATGAACACTGAAGCTTTCTTT. Its translation: CASSTGGMNTEAFF.